These 14 T cell receptor beta chains were sequenced from one sample in a study of response to subunit inactivated influenza vaccine. In TCRdb, the RT-PCR reads were re-called with MiXCR into one record per CDR3 protein. The data show about 570,000 distinct CDR3 sequences, with around 11% seen just once and approximately 11% held by the top ten. This sample also belongs to another study, concerning T cells expressing NK-cell markers. That report adds: 5'RACE template switching built TCR beta cDNA with unique molecular identifiers.

This specimen consisted of PBMCs from blood, obtained on the day of vaccination. These receptors originate from a man aged 45-60 years who received an inactivated influenza vaccine.

This clonotype showed up just a few times. The genes are TRBV9 and TRBJ2-2; TRBD2 matches 14 bases. The germline V gene has CDR1 SGDLS and CDR2 YYNGEE. The CDR3 loop spans 17 amino acids. Unmatched junction bases numbered 4, after V lost 3 bases and J lost 3 bases. As DNA, the CDR3 is TGTGCCAGCAGCGAGGGACTAGCGGGAGCCTACACCGGGGAGCTGTTTTTT. Translating it yields CASSEGLAGAYTGELFF.

This clonotype was recorded many times. CDR3 region: CASSPTPGANTGELFF. CDR3 coding DNA: TGTGCCAGCAGCCCGACCCCTGGGGCGAACACCGGGGAGCTGTTTTTT. The chain joins TRBV7-6 to TRBJ2-2; D is unresolved. CDR1 is SGHVS and CDR2 is FNYEAQ in the germline V gene. V dropped 5 bases and J dropped 0 bases, with 13 bases sitting between them. The CDR3 spans 16 residues.

This clonotype was detected only a few times. The chain links TRBV13 to TRBJ1-3; D remains unclear. The CDR3 is 14 amino acids. V lost 0 bases, J lost 5 bases, and 8 bases lay in between. The germline CDR1 and CDR2 sequences are PRHDT and FYEKMQ (reference sequence). The CDR3 spells CASSLGMSRNTIYF. The CDR3 bases are TGTGCCAGCAGCTTAGGGATGAGCCGAAACACCATATATTTT.

The chain couples TRBV18 to TRBJ2-7; TRBD2 aligns across 8 bases. The CDR3 has 15 residues. The junction had 12 bases not matched to a gene; V was cut back by 5 bases and J by 6 bases. Germline V gene lookup returns CDR1 KGHSH and CDR2 LQKENI. The chain's CDR3 is CASSSLQRGFIEQYF. The CDR3 DNA is TGTGCCAGCTCATCTCTCCAGCGGGGGTTCATCGAGCAGTACTTC.

This clonotype has more than one count but fewer than ten. This chain joins TRBV4-1 and TRBJ2-6, with D unresolved. V was pared by 0 bases and J by 13 bases, with 4 bases between. CDR3 length equals 11 residues. Germline CDR1 and CDR2: MGHRA and YSYEKL. This chain's CDR3 is CASSQDRVLTF. For the CDR3, the DNA is TGCGCCAGCAGCCAAGATAGAGTCCTGACTTTC.

J is TRBJ2-4 and V is TRBV7-9; TRBD2 matches 10 bases. Germline CDR1 reads SEHNR; CDR2 reads FQNEAQ (reference sequence). V was clipped by 4 bases and J by 6 bases; unmatched bases: 0. The CDR3 spans 13 residues. As DNA, the CDR3 is TGTGCCAGCAGCTCTAGCGGGAGAAACATTCAGTACTTC. Its protein product is CASSSSGRNIQYF. Drawing the rest from reference TRBV7-9 and TRBJ2-4, the complete variable domain is DTGVSQNPRHKITKRGQNVTFRCDPISEHNRLYWYRQTLGQGPEFLTYFQNEAQLEKSRLLSDRFSAERPKGSFSTLEIQRTEQGDSAMYLCASSSSGRNIQYFGAGTRLSVL.

This clonotype has more than one count but fewer than ten. This chain joins TRBV6-2 or TRBV6-3 and TRBJ2-4, with 9 nucleotides matching TRBD1. Germline V gene lookup returns CDR1 MNHEY and CDR2 SVGEGT. V shed 0 bases and J 2 bases; nucleotides not matched to a gene: 14. The length of the CDR3 is 20 residues. CDR3 sequence: CASSYSKGQGKSETKNIQYF. In DNA form, the CDR3 reads TGTGCCAGCAGTTACTCGAAGGGACAGGGAAAGAGCGAGACCAAAAACATTCAGTACTTC.

CDR3 residues: CASRLASGTYNEQFF. CDR3 bases: TGTGCAAGTCGCTTAGCTAGCGGGACGTACAATGAGCAGTTCTTC. The rearrangement uses TRBV12-2 and TRBJ2-1; TRBD2, the table's D call, lacks a check against the DNA. TRBV12-2 is described as a pseudogene. The CDR3 has 15 residues.

This clonotype has just a few counts. This chain uses TRBV29-1 with TRBJ1-4; tentatively, D is TRBD1 (5 bases). V lost 7 bases and J lost 8, with 17 bases in between. The germline gives CDR1 SQVTM, CDR2 ANQGSEA. CDR3 length equals 13 residues. The CDR3 sequence is CSALAGQGEKLFF. The CDR3 bases are TGCAGCGCCTTGGCGGGGCAGGGAGAAAAACTGTTTTTT.

This clonotype was seen more than once but under ten times. This rearrangement joins TRBV12-3 or TRBV12-4 to TRBJ2-1; 11 bases line up with TRBD1. The trim removed 7 bases at V and 8 bases at J, leaving 13 bases unmatched. The CDR3 length is 16 residues. The CDR3 coding sequence is TGTGCCAGCATCATCGAGGACAGGGGGCGTCTGGATGAGCAGTTCTTC. It translates to CASIIEDRGRLDEQFF.

This clonotype has more than one count but fewer than ten. V usage is TRBV20-1 and J usage is TRBJ1-1; 8 bases are shared with TRBD1. Germline V gene data show CDR1 as DFQATT and CDR2 as SNEGSKA (reference sequence). The trim removed 3 bases at V and 1 base at J, leaving 19 bases unmatched. The CDR3 runs 19 residues. CDR3 protein: CSASGIGGQAYRGNTEAFF. In nucleotides, the CDR3 is TGCAGTGCTAGTGGTATTGGGGGACAGGCGTACCGCGGGAACACTGAAGCTTTCTTT.

This clonotype was seen more than once but under ten times. The gene calls are TRBV15 and TRBJ2-3; D remains unclear. Between the trimmed V and J ends, which lost 4 bases and 0 bases, there was a span of 2 bases. This CDR3 has 12 residues. Germline V gene data show CDR1 as LNHNV and CDR2 as YYDKDF (reference sequence). CDR3 DNA: TGTGCCACCAGCACTAGCACAGATACGCAGTATTTT. This translates into CATSTSTDTQYF.

This chain links TRBV5-1 with TRBJ2-7, with no clear D. Trimming removed 1 base from V and 5 bases from J, with 7 bases in between. Germline CDR1 SGHRS, CDR2 YFSETQ. The CDR3 has 12 amino acids. The CDR3 region is CASSLTENEQYF. Here the CDR3 DNA reads TGCGCCAGCAGCTTGACAGAGAACGAGCAGTACTTC.

The CDR3 sequence is CASSSPGLGGYNEQFF. DNA of the CDR3: TGTGCCAGCAGCTCACCGGGACTAGGGGGTTACAATGAGCAGTTCTTC. The chain links TRBV5-6 to TRBJ2-1, with 8 bases aligning to TRBD2. Trimming at V came to 3 bases and at J to 4 bases, leaving 9 bases not matched to a gene. Looked up from germline, CDR1 is SGHDT and CDR2 is YYEEEE. The CDR3 is 16 amino acids.